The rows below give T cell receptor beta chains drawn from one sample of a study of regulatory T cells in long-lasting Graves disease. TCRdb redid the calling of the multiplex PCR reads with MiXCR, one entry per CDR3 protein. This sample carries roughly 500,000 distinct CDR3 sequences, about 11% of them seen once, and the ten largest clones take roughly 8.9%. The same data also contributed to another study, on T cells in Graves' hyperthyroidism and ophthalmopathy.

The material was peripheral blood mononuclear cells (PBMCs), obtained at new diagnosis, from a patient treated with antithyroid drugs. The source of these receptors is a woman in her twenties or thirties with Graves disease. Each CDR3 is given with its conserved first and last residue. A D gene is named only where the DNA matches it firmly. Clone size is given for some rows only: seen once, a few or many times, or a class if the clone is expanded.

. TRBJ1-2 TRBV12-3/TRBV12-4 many CASSFSLKDSRTYGYTF TGTGCCAGCAGTTTCTCCTTAAAGGACAGCAGAACCTATGGCTACACCTTC
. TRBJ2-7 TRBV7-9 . CASSLSGSEYEQYF TGTGCCAGCAGCTTATCGGGTAGCGAATACGAGCAGTACTTC
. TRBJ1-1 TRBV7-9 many CASSLAQGNTEAFF TGTGCCAGCAGCTTAGCGCAGGGCAACACTGAAGCTTTCTTT
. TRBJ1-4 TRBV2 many CASHGETGEKLFF TGTGCCAGCCACGGTGAAACGGGAGAAAAACTGTTTTTT
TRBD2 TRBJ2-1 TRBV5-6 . CASSPRSAGDLDEQFF TGTGCCAGCAGCCCGCGTTCGGCGGGAGACCTGGATGAGCAGTTCTTC
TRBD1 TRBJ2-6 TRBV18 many CASSRGQDSGANVLTF TGTGCCAGCTCACGGGGACAGGACTCTGGGGCCAACGTCCTGACTTTC
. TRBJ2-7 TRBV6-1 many CASSEAVETHCF TGTGCCAGCAGTGAAGCGGTAGAGACCCACTGCTTC
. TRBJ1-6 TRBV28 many CASSLDGGAASSYNSPLHF TGTGCCAGCAGTTTGGATGGGGGAGCTGCGAGCTCCTATAATTCACCCCTCCACTTT
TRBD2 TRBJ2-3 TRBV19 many CASSPGREIDTQYF TGTGCCAGTTCTCCGGGGCGGGAGATCGATACGCAGTATTTT
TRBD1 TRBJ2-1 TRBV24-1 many CATSDPGKTGYHEQFF TGTGCCACCAGTGACCCCGGGAAGACAGGGTACCATGAGCAGTTCTTC
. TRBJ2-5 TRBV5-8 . CASTVGLGYQETQYF TGTGCCAGCACCGTCGGGCTGGGATACCAAGAGACCCAGTACTTC
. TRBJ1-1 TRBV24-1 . CATSDGRREAFF TGTGCCACCAGTGATGGCAGAAGGGAAGCTTTCTTT
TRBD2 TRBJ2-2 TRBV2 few CASRAGLAGRPNTGELFF TGTGCCAGCAGGGCGGGACTAGCGGGCAGGCCGAACACCGGGGAGCTGTTTTTT
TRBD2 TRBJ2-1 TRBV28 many CASNEGTSGSDEQFF TGTGCCAGCAATGAAGGGACTAGCGGGAGCGATGAGCAGTTCTTC
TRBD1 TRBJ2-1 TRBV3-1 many CASSRGQAYFF TGTGCCAGCAGCCGGGGACAGGCTTACTTCTTC
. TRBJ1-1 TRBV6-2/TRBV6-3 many CASRDSGTEAFF TGTGCCAGCAGAGATAGCGGCACTGAAGCTTTCTTT
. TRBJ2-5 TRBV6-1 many CASSVNRDPQETQYF TGTGCCAGCAGTGTAAACCGGGACCCCCAAGAGACCCAGTACTTC
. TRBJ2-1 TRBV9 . CASSTDGRLINGQFF TGTGCCAGCAGCACAGACGGGAGATTGATCAATGGGCAGTTCTTC
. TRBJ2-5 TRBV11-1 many CASSLALARRKETQYF TGTGCCAGCAGCTTAGCTCTGGCGCGGCGAAAAGAGACCCAGTACTTC
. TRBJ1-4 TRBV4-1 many CASSQFGDTSTEKLFF TGCGCCAGCAGCCAATTTGGAGACACCTCGACTGAAAAACTGTTTTTT
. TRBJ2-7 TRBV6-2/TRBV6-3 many CASSRGESYEQYF TGTGCCAGCAGCCGAGGGGAATCCTACGAGCAGTACTTC
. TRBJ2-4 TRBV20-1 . CSARDIGTPNFQYF TGCAGTGCTAGAGATATTGGGACCCCAAACTTTCAGTACTTC
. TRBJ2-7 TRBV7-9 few CASSLQGWGEQYF TGTGCCAGCAGCTTACAGGGATGGGGCGAGCAGTACTTC
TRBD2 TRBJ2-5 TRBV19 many CASSHRTSGIETQYF TGTGCCAGTAGTCACCGGACTAGCGGGATCGAGACCCAGTACTTC
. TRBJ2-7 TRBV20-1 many CSALEGYEQYF TGCAGTGCCCTAGAGGGATACGAGCAGTACTTC
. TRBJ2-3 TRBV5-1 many CASSLAQAPDTQYF TGCGCCAGCAGCTTGGCCCAGGCCCCAGATACGCAGTATTTT
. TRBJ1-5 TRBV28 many CASSLYFGRGLNQPQHF TGTGCCAGCAGCCTCTATTTTGGCAGGGGACTCAATCAGCCCCAGCATTTT